Described below is a single TCR beta chain sequence and its context. Its target is not known. Single viable CD3+CD4+CD8-CD45RO+ cells were sorted as the memory CD4+ T cells. CMV serostatus came from serum IgG against pp150, pp28, p38, p52. CDR1 and CDR2 from the germline V gene are SGHNT and YYREEE (reference sequence). V lost 2 bases to trimming and J lost 1 base, with 9 bases between them. This CDR3 region has 14 residues. The table came from immunoSEQ multiplex PCR; TCRdb's copy has only in-frame clones and leaves some out. This sample carries roughly 49,000 clones, 82% of them seen once, and the ten largest clones take roughly 0.6%. These data are taken from a study of memory CD4+ T cells and cytomegalovirus serostatus. Study-wide context: Of the healthy Belgian adults, several were CMV seropositive and around 22 seronegative. Study outcomes and limitations: Suggested: most of the CMV-linked TCR signature lies in CD4+ memory cells. CMV serostatus prediction reached median AUC about 0.96, or 0.93 with US-trained model.

J is TRBJ1-2 and V is TRBV5-4; tentatively, D is TRBD1 (6 bases). Sequencing was carried out using memory CD4+ T cells from blood. The TCR was taken from an adult in good health and CMV-seronegative. Here the CDR3 DNA reads TGTGCCAGCAGCTTCGGCAGGGGTAACTATGGCTACACCTTC. Its translation: CASSFGRGNYGYTF.